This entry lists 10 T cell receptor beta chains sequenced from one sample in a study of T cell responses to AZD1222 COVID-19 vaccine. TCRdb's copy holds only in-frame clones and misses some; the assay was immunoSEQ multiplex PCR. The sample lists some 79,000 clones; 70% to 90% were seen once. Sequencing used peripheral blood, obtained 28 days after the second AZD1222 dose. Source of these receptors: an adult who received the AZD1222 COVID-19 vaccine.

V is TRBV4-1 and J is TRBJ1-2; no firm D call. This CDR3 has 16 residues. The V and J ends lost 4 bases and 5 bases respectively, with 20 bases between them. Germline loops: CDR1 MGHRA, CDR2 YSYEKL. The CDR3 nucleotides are TGCGCCAGCAGCCCGACGGACCGTGACCCTGGGTATGGCTACACCTTC. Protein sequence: CASSPTDRDPGYGYTF.

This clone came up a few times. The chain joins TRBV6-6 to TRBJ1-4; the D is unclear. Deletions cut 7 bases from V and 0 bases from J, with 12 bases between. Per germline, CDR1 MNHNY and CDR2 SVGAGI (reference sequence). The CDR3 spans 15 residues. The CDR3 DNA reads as TGTGCCAGCACCAAAGAGGGTGCAACTAATGAAAAACTGTTTTTT. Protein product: CASTKEGATNEKLFF.

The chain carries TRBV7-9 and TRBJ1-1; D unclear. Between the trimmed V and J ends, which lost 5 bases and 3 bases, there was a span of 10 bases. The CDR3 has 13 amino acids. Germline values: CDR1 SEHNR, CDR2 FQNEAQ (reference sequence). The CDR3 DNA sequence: TGTGCCAGCAGCCCTCAGGACTACACTGAAGCTTTCTTT. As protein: CASSPQDYTEAFF.

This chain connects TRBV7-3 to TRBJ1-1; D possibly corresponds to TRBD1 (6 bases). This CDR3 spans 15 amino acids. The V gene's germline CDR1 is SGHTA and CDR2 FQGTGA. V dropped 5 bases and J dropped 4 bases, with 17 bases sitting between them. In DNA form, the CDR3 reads TGTGCCAGCAGCCTCCTGGGGGGGGGCGGCACTGAAGCTTTCTTT. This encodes CASSLLGGGGTEAFF. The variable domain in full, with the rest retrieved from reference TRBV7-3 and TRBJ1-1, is GAGVSQTPSNKVTEKGKYVELRCDPISGHTALYWYRQSLGQGPEFLIYFQGTGAADDSGLPNDRFFAVRPEGSVSTLKIQRTERGDSAVYLCASSLLGGGGTEAFFGQGTRLTVV.

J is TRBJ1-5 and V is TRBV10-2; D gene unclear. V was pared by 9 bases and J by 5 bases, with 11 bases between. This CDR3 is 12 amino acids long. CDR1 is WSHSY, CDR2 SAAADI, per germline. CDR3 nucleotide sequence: TGCGCCAGTTCTAACACAGATCAGCCCCAGCATTTT. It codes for CASSNTDQPQHF.

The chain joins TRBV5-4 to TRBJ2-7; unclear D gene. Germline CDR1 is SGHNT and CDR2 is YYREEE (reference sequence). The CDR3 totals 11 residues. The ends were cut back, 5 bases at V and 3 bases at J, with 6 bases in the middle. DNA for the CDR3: TGTGCCAGCAGTTACAACTACGAGCAGTACTTC. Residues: CASSYNYEQYF.

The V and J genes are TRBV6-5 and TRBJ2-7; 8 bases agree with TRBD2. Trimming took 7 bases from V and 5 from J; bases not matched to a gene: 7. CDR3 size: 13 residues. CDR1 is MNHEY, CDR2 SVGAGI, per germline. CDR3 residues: CASIPAGGHEQYF. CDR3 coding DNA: TGTGCCAGCATTCCCGCGGGAGGTCACGAGCAGTACTTC.

The CDR3 bases are TGTGCCACCCTCCGCGGCGGCATGGGGGAAAACATTCAGTACTTC. Amino acids: CATLRGGMGENIQYF. The rearrangement joins TRBV28 to TRBJ2-4; perhaps D is TRBD1 or TRBD2 (5 bases each). The CDR3 extends over 15 amino acids. V lost 10 bases and J lost 5, with 21 bases in between. CDR1 MDHEN and CDR2 SYDVKM come from the germline V gene.

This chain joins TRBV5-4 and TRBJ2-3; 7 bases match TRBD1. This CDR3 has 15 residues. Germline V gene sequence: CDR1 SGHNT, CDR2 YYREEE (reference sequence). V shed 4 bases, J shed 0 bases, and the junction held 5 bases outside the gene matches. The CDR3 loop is CASSADRPSTDTQYF. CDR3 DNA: TGTGCCAGCAGCGCGGACAGGCCCAGCACAGATACGCAGTATTTT. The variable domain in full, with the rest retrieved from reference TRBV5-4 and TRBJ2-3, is ETGVTQSPTHLIKTRGQQVTLRCSSQSGHNTVSWYQQALGQGPQFIFQYYREEENGRGNFPPRFSGLQFPNYSSELNVNALELDDSALYLCASSADRPSTDTQYFGPGTRLTVL.

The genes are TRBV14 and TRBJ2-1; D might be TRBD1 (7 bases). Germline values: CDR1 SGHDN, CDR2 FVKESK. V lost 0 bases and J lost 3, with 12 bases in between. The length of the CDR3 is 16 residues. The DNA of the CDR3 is TGTGCCAGCAGCCAAGACGGGGGACAGTTCTACAATGAGCAGTTCTTC. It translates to CASSQDGGQFYNEQFF.